This TCR beta chain was documented in a study of blood T cell repertoires in COVID-19 (dated by TCRdb to between 2020 and 2021). Background on the whole study: The collaborator samples originated in the United States, Italy and Spain and spanned the acute and convalescent phases of COVID-19. The samples were drawn from the first 160 participants of the ongoing ImmuneRACE study and from 1,254 subjects provided by 6 global collaborators. The sample metadata nearly always contained a de-identified subject ID, COVID-19 status, age in years and sex. Where available, HLA class I and class II types were obtained from metadata supplied by the sample provider rather than from assay-based typing. Deeply sampled blood TCRbeta repertoires from subjects exposed to, actively infected with, or recovered from COVID-19 were included in the dataset. The prospective study material was composed of cDNA or gDNA derived from T cells, B-cell-depleted T cells, or PBMCs. The repertoires were released in a freely available public database intended as a resource for research on the immune response to SARS-CoV-2. The paper's findings and limits, for the study overall: The quantity of clinical and demographic metadata differed by source and by participant and was supplied without curation.

Based on the germline V gene (reference sequence), the CDR1 and CDR2 sequences are LNHNV and YYDKDF. The CDR3 sequence holds 16 residues, the cysteine and phenylalanine included. Kept here is only the CDR3 DNA, which spans 48 bases and is read in frame from base 1. Unmatched junction bases come to 5, with V trimmed by 0 bases and J by 1 base. A word on this clone: Its antigen remains undetermined. No per-base quality is available; no much larger clone lies one base away.

TCRbeta CDR3 regions were amplified from genomic DNA by means of the immunoSEQ Assay, a bias-controlled multiplex PCR. As for the original processing: The number of nucleated cells in each sample was estimated from the amplification of reference gene primers within the assay. To quantify the absolute abundance of each unique TCRbeta CDR3 rearrangement, sequence reads were collapsed and filtered. For each sample, productive Simpson clonality was calculated as the square root of Simpson's diversity index over productive rearrangements. Sourced from immuneACCESS, this table was stored by TCRdb with only in-frame sequences that have V and J called. A share of the clones is absent; for the studies checked, an unresolved V gene accounts for under half, and the remainder has no known explanation. D and trimming come from the DNA, and the V and J calls and clone size come from that table. The sample has approximately 300,000 clones on record, just under 85% of them singletons. Jointly, the top ten make up around 3.7% of the sample.

Each collaborating institution followed its own protocols to collect whole blood in K2EDTA tubes. For TCRbeta analysis, collaborators shipped samples as frozen whole blood, isolated PBMCs, or DNA extracted from either of those sample types. The sequenced sample was peripheral blood. The chain joins TRBV15 to TRBJ2-7, with TRBD1 matching 8 junction bases. The origin of this receptor is a woman aged 45 to 65 with active or convalescent COVID-19. The CDR3 region has the sequence CATSRDPGQASYEQYF. The nucleotide sequence reads TGTGCCACCAGCAGAGATCCGGGACAGGCTTCCTACGAGCAGTACTTC.